This record looks at one T cell receptor (beta chain) sequence and its context. The antigen is undetermined. Measured with immunoSEQ multiplex PCR; TCRdb has only the in-frame clones, and not every one. The sample includes 1,500 to 2,000 clones, roughly 80% seen only once; the top ten take around 19%. The source of the sample is a study of T cell therapy after organ transplantation. The overall study: T cells were expanded about two weeks with 30 CMV class I/II epitopes. Of around 10 patients, eight responded clinically and two did not.

Looked up from germline, CDR1 is LNHDA and CDR2 is SQIVND (reference sequence). The CDR3 contains 15 residues. The V and J ends lost 5 bases and 7 bases, in that order; junction bases with no gene match: 6. The source of this sequence is a human patient who had received a solid organ transplant and had CMV disease. The chain links TRBV19 to TRBJ2-2, with TRBD1 matching over 11 bases. The sequencing used CD8+ T cells from blood, collected before autologous CMV-specific T cell therapy. The CDR3 is CASSSRDRGDGELFF. CDR3 nucleotide sequence: TGTGCCAGTAGTTCCCGGGACAGGGGGGACGGGGAGCTGTTTTTT. Together with reference TRBV19 and TRBJ2-2, the CDR3 gives the full variable domain: DGGITQSPKYLFRKEGQNVTLSCEQNLNHDAMYWYRQDPGQGLRLIYYSQIVNDFQKGDIAEGYSVSREKKESFPLTVTSAQKNPTAFYLCASSSRDRGDGELFFGEGSRLTVL.